These 18 T cell receptor beta chains share one sample of origin, sequenced in a study of shared clonotypes between healthy human individuals. Only in-frame clones appear in the TCRdb table, and some are missing; sequencing was by immunoSEQ multiplex PCR. The data contain more than 850,000 clones, approximately 80% of them singletons. The source material was memory CD4+ T cells from PBMCs. Regarding subset: CD45RA-negative fraction. Every receptor here comes from a man between 18 and 35 years old in good health. Some clones in this sample may be carry-over from other donors' samples.

J is TRBJ2-4 and V is TRBV2; D not resolved. The germline V and J ends were trimmed by 4 bases and 8 bases, with 9 bases remaining between them. The CDR3 is 12 residues long. Germline V gene sequence: CDR1 SNHLY, CDR2 FYNNEI. DNA of the CDR3: TGTGCCAGCAGTGGTTTGGGTTACATTCAGTACTTC. Amino acid sequence: CASSGLGYIQYF.

V gene TRBV5-6 combines with J gene TRBJ1-1; 9 bases fit TRBD1. J was trimmed by 6 bases and V by 0 bases; bases with no gene match: 3. The germline V gene has CDR1 SGHDT and CDR2 YYEEEE. CDR3 length: 14 amino acids. CDR3 amino acids: CASSLVQGAAEAFF. The CDR3 nucleotides read TGTGCCAGCAGCTTGGTACAGGGGGCCGCTGAAGCTTTCTTT.

CDR3 sequence (DNA): TGTGCCAGCAGCTTTAGTACAGGGTCCTACGAGCAGTACTTC. It encodes CASSFSTGSYEQYF. This chain links TRBV7-2 with TRBJ2-7, with D maybe TRBD1 (6 bases). The CDR3 consists of 14 residues. V lost 3 bases to trimming and J lost 1 base, with 10 bases between them. The germline CDR1 and CDR2 sequences are SGHTA and FQGNSA. The whole variable domain, remainder taken from reference TRBV7-2 and TRBJ2-7, is GAGVSQSPSNKVTEKGKDVELRCDPISGHTALYWYRQSLGQGLEFLIYFQGNSAPDKSGLPSDRFSAERTGGSVSTLTIQRTQQEDSAVYLCASSFSTGSYEQYFGPGTRLTVT.

The gene calls are TRBV28 and TRBJ2-7; 9 bases match TRBD1. After removal of 5 bases from V and 2 bases from J, the junction contained 7 bases not matched to a gene. Germline loops: CDR1 MDHEN, CDR2 SYDVKM. The CDR3 extends over 15 amino acids. The CDR3 sequence is CASSLATGGTYEQYF. CDR3 DNA sequence: TGTGCCAGCAGTCTAGCGACAGGGGGTACCTACGAGCAGTACTTC. The full variable domain, in which reference TRBV28 and TRBJ2-7 provide the parts outside the CDR3, is DVKVTQSSRYLVKRTGEKVFLECVQDMDHENMFWYRQDPGLGLRLIYFSYDVKMKEKGDIPEGYSVSREKKERFSLILESASTNQTSMYLCASSLATGGTYEQYFGPGTRLTVT.

The rearrangement links TRBV6-5 to TRBJ2-7, with a possible D match to TRBD1 (5 bases). The CDR3 sequence is 15 residues long. Deletions cut 0 bases from V and 0 bases from J, with 9 bases between. Germline CDR1 MNHEY, CDR2 SVGAGI. CDR3 sequence: CASSYSVGASYEQYF. Written as DNA, the CDR3 is TGTGCCAGCAGTTACTCGGTTGGGGCCTCCTACGAGCAGTACTTC.

The V and J genes are TRBV5-4 and TRBJ1-1; D is unresolved. The CDR3 runs 14 residues. Germline loops: CDR1 SGHNT, CDR2 YYREEE (reference sequence). With 4 bases removed from V and 5 bases from J, the gap between germline ends came to 15 bases. CDR3 sequence (DNA): TGTGCCAGCAGCGGCGGAGGAAGAAGGACTGAAGCTTTCTTT. Translation: CASSGGGRRTEAFF.

This clone was recorded at least ten times. The chain joins TRBV5-1 to TRBJ2-5, with D hard to call. The germline V and J ends were trimmed by 2 bases and 0 bases, with 8 bases remaining between them. The germline V gene has CDR1 SGHRS and CDR2 YFSETQ. The CDR3 covers 14 residues. CDR3 in amino acids: CASSFSENQETQYF. CDR3 DNA sequence: TGCGCCAGCAGCTTTTCAGAAAACCAAGAGACCCAGTACTTC. Full variable domain (missing parts from reference TRBV5-1 and TRBJ2-5): KAGVTQTPRYLIKTRGQQVTLSCSPISGHRSVSWYQQTPGQGLQFLFEYFSETQRNKGNFPGRFSGRQFSNSRSEMNVSTLELGDSALYLCASSFSENQETQYFGPGTRLLVL.

The V gene is TRBV7-9, the J gene TRBJ2-7, with D perhaps matching TRBD1 or TRBD2 (5 bases each). Germline V gene data show CDR1 as SEHNR and CDR2 as FQNEAQ (reference sequence). The V end was cut by 5 bases, the J end by 3 bases, with 20 bases between. The CDR3 has 16 amino acids. The CDR3 region is CASSGPRDVSRYEQYF. The DNA for the CDR3 is TGTGCCAGCAGCGGCCCCCGGGACGTATCGCGCTACGAGCAGTACTTC.

On this clone itself: A read error may explain this, as a much larger clone is one base away. Other DNA sequences in this specimen translate into the identical CDR3. The V call is TRBV5-1, the J call TRBJ2-1; D gene uncertain. The V and J ends lost 0 bases and 9 bases respectively, with 4 bases between them. CDR3 size: 11 residues. The germline CDR1 and CDR2 sequences are SGHRS and YFSETQ. CDR3 in amino acids: CASSLEGEQFF. The CDR3 DNA reads TGCGCCAGCAGCTTGGAAGGTGAGCAGTTCTTC.

This chain uses TRBV6-6 with TRBJ2-5; the D is unclear. The germline gives CDR1 MNHNY, CDR2 SVGAGI (reference sequence). The V end lost 2 bases, the J end lost 5 bases, and 9 bases lay between the germline ends. The CDR3 loop spans 13 amino acids. CDR3 in DNA: TGTGCCAGCAGTTACGGTCGATTGGAGACCCAGTACTTC. Amino acids: CASSYGRLETQYF.

V usage is TRBV29-1 and J usage is TRBJ2-1, with TRBD1 matching over 8 bases. The J segment lost 3 bases and the V segment lost 3 bases, leaving 4 bases of the junction unmatched. From germline, CDR1 is SQVTM and CDR2 ANQGSEA. CDR3 length: 14 residues. The CDR3 DNA is TGCAGCGTTGATAGGACAGGGCTCTACAATGAGCAGTTCTTC. This encodes CSVDRTGLYNEQFF.

This clone has more than one count but fewer than ten. The chain combines TRBV6-6 with TRBJ2-5; 8 positions match TRBD2. V shed 2 bases, J shed 5 bases, and the junction held 7 bases outside the gene matches. CDR1 MNHNY and CDR2 SVGAGI come from the germline V gene (reference sequence). The CDR3 is made up of 15 amino acids. This CDR3 is CASSYPSGRWETQYF. The CDR3 coding sequence is TGTGCCAGCAGTTACCCCAGCGGGAGATGGGAGACCCAGTACTTC.

This clone was picked up one time. CDR3 coding DNA: TGTGCCAGCAGCCCCTCCTCGGCTTACGGGACCGATGAGCAGTTCTTC. It encodes CASSPSSAYGTDEQFF. The V gene is TRBV7-2, the J gene TRBJ2-1, with D perhaps TRBD1 or TRBD2 (5 bases each). The CDR3 runs 16 residues. Germline assignment: CDR1 SGHTA and CDR2 FQGNSA. V was shortened by 5 bases and J by 8 bases, with 22 bases between the two germline ends.

Comments on this clone: The same CDR3 arises from other DNA sequences in this sample as well. The chain recombines TRBV5-1 with TRBJ2-2; 9 bases are a match to TRBD2. The V and J ends lost 7 bases and 0 bases, in that order; junction bases with no gene match: 1. This CDR3 comprises 14 residues. Germline loops: CDR1 SGHRS, CDR2 YFSETQ. This chain's CDR3 is CASSSGANTGELFF. The CDR3 DNA sequence: TGCGCCAGCTCTAGCGGGGCGAACACCGGGGAGCTGTTTTTT.

This clone was counted a single time. The V and J genes are TRBV28 and TRBJ1-5; perhaps TRBD1 as D (6 bases). V lost 2 bases and J 3 bases, leaving 8 bases between the germline ends. Per the germline V gene, CDR1 is MDHEN and CDR2 is SYDVKM. The CDR3 consists of 14 residues. The CDR3 region is CASSLRQANQPQHF. Written as DNA, the CDR3 is TGTGCCAGCAGTTTAAGACAGGCCAATCAGCCCCAGCATTTT.

The V gene is TRBV2, the J gene TRBJ2-2; TRBD1 matches at 10 bases. Per the germline V gene, CDR1 is SNHLY and CDR2 is FYNNEI. The CDR3 is made up of 15 amino acids. Losses at the gene ends were 6 bases for V and 6 bases for J; bases not matched to a gene: 7. CDR3 coding DNA: TGTGCCAGCAGAGCCCCGGGACAGGGGTCCGGGGAGCTGTTTTTT. Protein: CASRAPGQGSGELFF. The variable domain in full, completed from reference TRBV2 and TRBJ2-2, reads EPEVTQTPSHQVTQMGQEVILRCVPISNHLYFYWYRQILGQKVEFLVSFYNNEISEKSEIFDDQFSVERPDGSNFTLKIRSTKLEDSAMYFCASRAPGQGSGELFFGEGSRLTVL.

V usage is TRBV19 and J usage is TRBJ1-2; the D gene is possibly TRBD1 (6 bases). The length of the CDR3 is 14 residues. Trimming removed 4 bases at V and 2 bases at J, with 11 bases between. The germline CDR1 and CDR2 sequences are LNHDA and SQIVND (reference sequence). CDR3: CASSRQGQNYGYTF. The CDR3 bases are TGTGCCAGTAGTAGGCAAGGACAGAACTATGGCTACACCTTC.

In DNA, the CDR3 is TGTGCCAGCAGAAAGGACAGGGTATTTTTAGGAAACACCATATATTTT. This gives the protein CASRKDRVFLGNTIYF. The rearrangement links TRBV6-6 to TRBJ1-3; 8 nucleotides agree with TRBD1. The CDR3 contains 16 residues. CDR1 is MNHNY and CDR2 is SVGAGI in the germline V gene (reference sequence). Germline trimming cut 6 bases from V and 4 bases from J; bases unmatched to any gene: 11.